This T cell receptor (beta chain) comes out of a study of blood T cell repertoires in COVID-19. Across the study: Italy, Spain and the United States were the sources of the convalescent and acute COVID-19 samples. Sources were T cells, B-cell-depleted T cells, or PBMCs; the material itself was cDNA or gDNA.

The repertoire was sequenced with immunoSEQ multiplex PCR; TCRdb's copy has only in-frame clones and lacks some. The table has around 63,000 clones, more than 75% seen once. V lost 1 base, J lost 0 bases, and 4 bases lay in between. CDR1 and CDR2 from the germline V gene are MGHRA and YSYEKL. The CDR3 totals 13 residues. This chain uses TRBV4-1 with TRBJ2-7; D is ambiguous. The source is a woman in her sixties with acute or convalescent COVID-19. The sequencing input was peripheral blood. CDR3 sequence (DNA): TGCGCCAGCAGCCAAGGGCTCTCCTACGAGCAGTACGTC. Translated, it gives CASSQGLSYEQYV.